This T cell receptor beta chain was identified during a study of T-cell memory formation after mild COVID-19. 5'RACE with constant-segment primers built TCRalpha and TCRbeta cDNA libraries with UMIs. TCRdb used MiXCR to reprocess the 5' RACE reads, holding one entry per CDR3 protein. Among 170,000 or so distinct CDR3 sequences listed, about 28% were seen once. Findings and caveats of the study: There were some responding clones in pre-infection memory, which suggested that cross-reactive memory had joined.

This clonotype showed up just a few times. Its antigen is not known. The clonotype was recovered from an adult woman who had mild COVID-19 (a few samples of this study predate the infection). Cell type and time point are not known. The material sequenced was PBMCs or a T cell subset sorted from them (not recorded which).

CDR3 DNA sequence: TGTGCCATCAGTGAGTCCCAGGTTTTATCCTACGAGCAGTACTTC. Translating it yields CAISESQVLSYEQYF. The chain is built from TRBV10-3 and TRBJ2-7; no reliable D call. CDR3 size: 15 residues. From germline, CDR1 is ENHRY and CDR2 SYGVKD. Between the trimmed V and J ends, which lost 0 bases and 1 base, there was a span of 10 bases.